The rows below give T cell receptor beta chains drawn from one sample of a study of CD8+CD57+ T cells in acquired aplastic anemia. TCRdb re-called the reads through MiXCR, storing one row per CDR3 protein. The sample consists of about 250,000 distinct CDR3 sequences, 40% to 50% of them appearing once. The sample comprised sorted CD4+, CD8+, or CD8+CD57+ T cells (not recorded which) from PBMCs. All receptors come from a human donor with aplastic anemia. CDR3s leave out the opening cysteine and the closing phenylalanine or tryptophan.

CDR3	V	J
ASSEQGWETQY	TRBV27	NA
ASSLITVEAGTEAF	TRBV27	TRBJ1-1
ASSLESYYGYT	TRBV7-8	TRBJ1-2
ASHGQGWGNEQF	TRBV12-5	TRBJ2-1
ASGTGLNEQF	TRBV10-1	TRBJ2-1
SARLAGPGNEQF	TRBV20-1	TRBJ2-1
ASSYRDGAEAF	TRBV7-9	TRBJ1-1
ASSDRGASYEQY	TRBV25-1	TRBJ2-7
ASSLQGRTREQY	TRBV5-1	TRBJ2-7
ASSLAQSRTGVYYGYT	TRBV7-6	TRBJ1-2
ASSEASGYAQY	TRBV7-9	TRBJ2-7
ASSLARAGHTGELF	TRBV7-7	TRBJ2-2
ASSEQRGGNYGYT	TRBV6-1	TRBJ1-2
ASRGTATNEKLF	TRBV19	TRBJ1-4
ASSLGNPRDTSYEQY	TRBV5-4	TRBJ2-7
ASSIGGSTEAS	TRBV19	TRBJ1-1
ASSQDTGTYEQY	TRBV4-1	TRBJ2-7
ASSSFGQDYEQY	TRBV7-8	TRBJ2-7
ASSLQISSYEQY	TRBV7-2	TRBJ2-7
SARGKQGLDYNEQF	TRBV20-1	TRBJ2-1
SVEAEITDTQY	TRBV29-1	TRBJ2-3
ASRAVGENYEQY	TRBV6-6	TRBJ2-7
ASSITSGDIEQF	TRBV19	TRBJ2-1
ASSSRWGGLAGDETQY	TRBV7-7	TRBJ2-5
ASSATEGAGYNEQF	TRBV9	TRBJ2-1
ARKQGPNEKLF	TRBV19	TRBJ1-4
AIRTSGQDNSPLH	TRBV10-3	TRBJ1-6
ASSELMEGFYEQY	TRBV6-1	TRBJ2-7
ASSRGVENTIY	TRBV19	TRBJ1-3
SVARGRDQETQY	TRBV29-1	TRBJ2-5
ASSSTGTSGSYNEQF	TRBV5-1	TRBJ2-1
ASSWGAGGYT	TRBV5-1	TRBJ1-2
ASSPNRGGGTEAF	TRBV7-9	TRBJ1-1
SVPAAAEAF	TRBV29-1	TRBJ1-1
ATSKGTGQAYEQY	TRBV15	TRBJ2-7
ASSLLFRDRVIPSGTEAF	TRBV7-9	TRBJ1-1
AISERTGTGGYNYGYT	TRBV10-3	TRBJ1-2
ASTVAGTSGDEQF	TRBV2	TRBJ2-1
ASSSIDGTYNEQF	TRBV7-9	TRBJ2-1
ASSLASSSYNSPLH	TRBV7-9	TRBJ1-6
ASSMGQKDLRAVLRAGGNEKLF	TRBV19	TRBJ1-4
ASPRAGSSYEQY	TRBV5-8	TRBJ2-7
ASSLYSGMSEAF	TRBV12-3/TRBV12-4	TRBJ1-1
ASSASGTLPEAF	TRBV2	TRBJ1-1
ASSESILGISTQY	TRBV10-1	TRBJ2-3
ASMAGGDNSPLH	TRBV25-1	TRBJ1-6
ASSYRHSGELF	TRBV5-1	TRBJ2-2
ASSDTTRYAEAF	TRBV2	TRBJ1-1
ASMGGWDQPQH	TRBV19	TRBJ1-5
ASSQGAHRLPYEQY	TRBV14	TRBJ2-7
ASSLWSQGFETQY	TRBV5-1	TRBJ2-5
SATGTSGPNEQF	TRBV20-1	TRBJ2-1
ASSEVYSLYEQC	TRBV6-1	TRBJ2-7
ASSVTGEGGYT	TRBV7-9	TRBJ1-2